The 25 T cell receptor beta chains below come from one sample, sequenced in a study of blood T cell repertoires in COVID-19. Using immunoSEQ multiplex PCR, the repertoire was profiled, and TCRdb retains in-frame clones only, with some absent. There are 150,000 to 200,000 clones in the sample; approximately 90% occur only once, and 0.5% to 0.55% lies in the top ten. Specimen: peripheral blood. These receptors were collected from a man aged 50-59 years with acute or convalescent COVID-19.

The chain is built from TRBV12-5 and TRBJ2-1, with a tentative D call TRBD2 (5 bases). Germline loops: CDR1 LGHNT, CDR2 FRNRAP. The CDR3 totals 17 residues. Trimming pared 2 bases from V and 8 bases from J, leaving 22 bases between. CDR3 nucleotides: TGTGCTAGTGGTTTGACCCCCGACGGGGAGTTGATCGATGAGCAGTTCTTC. Protein sequence: CASGLTPDGELIDEQFF.

DNA for the CDR3: TGCGCCAGCAGCTTGGAATTCCCCCTCGGGGTCGAGCAGTACTTC. It encodes CASSLEFPLGVEQYF. The chain links TRBV5-1 to TRBJ2-7, with a tentative D call TRBD2 (5 bases). Trimming cost V 0 bases and J 6 bases, with 16 bases left between them. CDR3 length: 15 residues. CDR1 is SGHRS, CDR2 YFSETQ, per germline. Drawing the rest from reference TRBV5-1 and TRBJ2-7, the complete variable domain is KAGVTQTPRYLIKTRGQQVTLSCSPISGHRSVSWYQQTPGQGLQFLFEYFSETQRNKGNFPGRFSGRQFSNSRSEMNVSTLELGDSALYLCASSLEFPLGVEQYFGPGTRLTVT.

The chain is built from TRBV18 and TRBJ2-1; D is perhaps TRBD1 (5 bases). Germline CDR1 and CDR2: KGHSH and LQKENI. Deletions cut 4 bases from V and 4 bases from J, with 17 bases between. This CDR3 comprises 16 residues. DNA for the CDR3: TGTGCCAGCTCACGCAGACAGTTTGAGGCTTACAATGAGCAGTTCTTC. Translating gives CASSRRQFEAYNEQFF.

CDR3 in DNA: TGTGCCAGCAGCTCTAGCGGGGGATTCCAAGAGACCCAGTACTTC. Protein: CASSSSGGFQETQYF. V usage is TRBV5-4 and J usage is TRBJ2-5; the match to TRBD2 covers 10 bases. CDR3 length: 15 amino acids. The germline V gene encodes CDR1 SGHNT and CDR2 YYREEE (reference sequence). J gave up 1 base and V 3 bases, and 3 bases lay outside the gene matches.

The chain uses TRBV7-3 and TRBJ2-1, with 12 bases lining up with TRBD2. Germline V gene lookup returns CDR1 SGHTA and CDR2 FQGTGA. The CDR3 consists of 17 residues. The V gene end was trimmed by 5 bases and the J gene end by 8 bases; junction bases not matched to a gene: 13. The CDR3 region is CASSPGLAGPFGDEQFF. The CDR3 DNA is TGTGCCAGCAGCCCCGGACTAGCGGGGCCCTTTGGGGATGAGCAGTTCTTC.

The chain couples TRBV7-2 to TRBJ2-1; 9 bases agree with TRBD2. Trimming at V came to 7 bases and at J to 6 bases, leaving 10 bases not matched to a gene. CDR1 is SGHTA and CDR2 is FQGNSA in the germline V gene. The CDR3 is made up of 15 amino acids. CDR3 coding DNA: TGTGCCAGCACCCTGCTAGCGGGGCTGGGCAATGAGCAGTTCTTC. This sequence encodes CASTLLAGLGNEQFF.

As to this clone: This sample includes further DNA sequences coding for the same CDR3. V and J are TRBV15 and TRBJ2-5, with D possibly matching TRBD2 (5 bases). The CDR3 has 13 amino acids. The ends were cut back, 0 bases at V and 5 bases at J, with 7 bases in the middle. The V gene's germline CDR1 is LNHNV and CDR2 YYDKDF (reference sequence). CDR3 DNA sequence: TGTGCCACCAGCAGAGACCCGGGGGAGACCCAGTACTTC. Its protein is CATSRDPGETQYF.

This chain links TRBV27 with TRBJ2-7, with 8 bases fitting TRBD1. V dropped 6 bases and J dropped 0; count of bases not matched to a gene: 7. CDR3 length: 15 amino acids. CDR1 is MNHEY, CDR2 SMNVEV, per germline (reference sequence). As DNA, the CDR3 is TGTGCCAGCAGGCAGACAGGGGTCAGCTCCTACGAGCAGTACGTC. Protein sequence: CASRQTGVSSYEQYV.

The gene calls are TRBV10-3 and TRBJ1-2; no reliable D call. This CDR3 has 15 residues. V lost 2 bases and J lost 4, with 14 bases in between. Germline V gene sequence: CDR1 ENHRY, CDR2 SYGVKD. The CDR3 DNA is TGTGCCATCAGTGAGAGCGACTCGGAACCCTATGGCTACACCTTC. Its protein is CAISESDSEPYGYTF.

The chain joins TRBV6-8 to TRBJ1-4; 8 bases are a match to TRBD1. This CDR3 contains 14 residues. The V segment lost 5 bases and the J segment 8 bases; nucleotides outside the gene matches: 7. In germline, CDR1 is MNHGY, CDR2 SAAAGT. CDR3 bases: TGTGCCAGCAGTCCCGGGACAGGTCGGGAAAAACTGTTTTTT. Its protein product is CASSPGTGREKLFF.

V is TRBV7-6 and J is TRBJ2-2, with 12 bases matching TRBD2. CDR3 length: 16 residues. Per germline, CDR1 SGHVS and CDR2 FNYEAQ. The ends lost 4 bases at V and 3 bases at J; junction bases unmatched: 3. Here the CDR3 DNA reads TGTGCCAGCAGCTCTAGCGGGAGGGTAGACACCGGGGAGCTGTTTTTT. It codes for CASSSSGRVDTGELFF.

The genes are TRBV19 and TRBJ1-2; tentatively, D is TRBD1 (6 bases). Germline-derived CDR1 and CDR2 are LNHDA and SQIVND (reference sequence). The length of the CDR3 is 14 residues. V gave up 4 bases and J gave up 5 bases, with 14 bases separating them. The CDR3 spells CASSNRDKGYGYTF. CDR3 nucleotide sequence: TGTGCCAGTAGTAACCGGGACAAGGGTTATGGCTACACCTTC.

The chain couples TRBV7-9 to TRBJ1-1; no reliable D call. Germline values: CDR1 SEHNR, CDR2 FQNEAQ (reference sequence). CDR3 size: 11 residues. V dropped 1 base and J dropped 7 bases, with 4 bases sitting between them. The CDR3 DNA sequence: TGTGCCAGCAGCTTAGGACTTGAAGCTTTCTTT. This gives the protein CASSLGLEAFF. Full variable domain (rest looked up from reference TRBV7-9 and TRBJ1-1): DTGVSQNPRHKITKRGQNVTFRCDPISEHNRLYWYRQTLGQGPEFLTYFQNEAQLEKSRLLSDRFSAERPKGSFSTLEIQRTEQGDSAMYLCASSLGLEAFFGQGTRLTVV.

The chain recombines TRBV7-9 with TRBJ2-7, with TRBD1 as a possible D gene (5 bases). V lost 2 bases to trimming and J lost 6 bases, with 11 bases between them. The CDR3 contains 13 residues. CDR1 and CDR2 from the germline V gene are SEHNR and FQNEAQ (reference sequence). Here the CDR3 DNA reads TGTGCCAGCAGCTTATCTTCAGGGTCCGAGCAGTACGTC. This sequence encodes CASSLSSGSEQYV.

The chain employs TRBV2 and TRBJ2-1, with D unclear. The CDR3 contains 15 residues. The V gene's germline CDR1 is SNHLY and CDR2 FYNNEI. The V end lost 4 bases, the J end lost 0 bases, and 10 bases lay between the germline ends. This CDR3 is CASSVEESSYNEQFF. The CDR3 nucleotides read TGTGCCAGCAGTGTAGAGGAAAGCTCCTACAATGAGCAGTTCTTC. Based on the CDR3 plus reference TRBV2 and TRBJ2-1, the full variable domain is EPEVTQTPSHQVTQMGQEVILRCVPISNHLYFYWYRQILGQKVEFLVSFYNNEISEKSEIFDDQFSVERPDGSNFTLKIRSTKLEDSAMYFCASSVEESSYNEQFFGPGTRLTVL.

This rearrangement joins TRBV7-9 to TRBJ2-1; 8 bases match TRBD2. The germline CDR1 and CDR2 sequences are SEHNR and FQNEAQ (reference sequence). The CDR3 is 15 amino acids. J gave up 4 bases and V 4 bases, and 6 bases lay outside the gene matches. The CDR3 protein is CASSSGSGNYNEQFF. In DNA, the CDR3 is TGTGCCAGCAGCTCGGGTAGCGGGAATTACAATGAGCAGTTCTTC.

The chain couples TRBV7-2 to TRBJ2-5, with 7 bases identical to TRBD1. In germline, CDR1 is SGHTA, CDR2 FQGNSA. The CDR3 has 17 residues. With 2 bases clipped from V and 5 bases from J, the junction kept 14 bases outside the gene matches. The CDR3: CASSLFPRGKQGETQYF. As DNA, the CDR3 is TGTGCCAGCAGCTTATTTCCGCGAGGAAAACAGGGGGAGACCCAGTACTTC.

Comment on this clone: The same CDR3 can be traced to other DNA sequences in this sample. V usage is TRBV6-5 and J usage is TRBJ2-1, with unresolved D. Per the germline V gene, CDR1 is MNHEY and CDR2 is SVGAGI. The CDR3 loop spans 15 amino acids. Trimming removed 0 bases from V and 0 bases from J, with 6 bases in between. CDR3 amino acids: CASSYSGSSYNEQFF. The CDR3 nucleotides are TGTGCCAGCAGTTACTCCGGTAGCTCCTACAATGAGCAGTTCTTC.

The rearrangement links TRBV4-3 to TRBJ2-6; 10 bases match TRBD2. Trimming cost V 1 base and J 3 bases; bases outside gene matches: 9. Germline loops: CDR1 LGHNA, CDR2 YSLEER. The CDR3 covers 19 residues. The CDR3 sequence: CASSQGTGAGGLGANVLTF. CDR3 nucleotides: TGCGCCAGCAGCCAAGGAACGGGAGCGGGGGGGCTTGGGGCCAACGTCCTGACTTTC.

The rearrangement links TRBV12-2 to TRBJ1-5. TRBV12-2 is a known pseudogene. This CDR3 is 17 amino acids long. Written as DNA, the CDR3 is TGTGCAAGTCGCCCTAGAGGAGGCGGGGCCCGAAATCAGCCCCAGCATTTT. This sequence encodes CASRPRGGGARNQPQHF.

The chain employs TRBV5-6 and TRBJ2-6; 10 nucleotides match TRBD1. CDR1 is SGHDT and CDR2 is YYEEEE in the germline V gene. J lost 1 base, V lost 4 bases, and 8 bases had no gene match. This CDR3 has 18 residues. For the CDR3, the DNA is TGTGCCAGCAGCCTCTATGGGACAGGGGCATCTGGGGCCAACGTCCTGACTTTC. Amino acids: CASSLYGTGASGANVLTF.

V is TRBV5-1 and J is TRBJ1-1, with 12 bases matching TRBD1. Germline CDR1 reads SGHRS; CDR2 reads YFSETQ. J was trimmed by 4 bases and V by 4 bases; bases with no gene match: 5. The CDR3 has 15 residues. The CDR3 region has the DNA TGCGCCAGCAGCCTGGGGACAGGGGGCTTCACTGAAGCTTTCTTT. Translating gives CASSLGTGGFTEAFF.

The rearrangement uses TRBV15 and TRBJ2-7; TRBD1 is a possible D gene (5 bases). CDR3 length: 14 amino acids. The V and J ends lost 0 bases and 0 bases respectively, with 6 bases between them. Germline V gives CDR1 LNHNV, CDR2 YYDKDF (reference sequence). CDR3 sequence: CATSRDQGSYEQYF. In DNA form, the CDR3 reads TGTGCCACCAGCAGAGATCAGGGCTCCTACGAGCAGTACTTC.

The chain's CDR3 is CASSQGSSGGGTDTQYF. CDR3 nucleotides: TGCGCCAGCAGCCAAGGGTCTAGCGGGGGAGGCACAGATACGCAGTATTTT. The V gene is TRBV4-3, the J gene TRBJ2-3; 10 nucleotides line up with TRBD2. The V gene end was trimmed by 1 base and the J gene end by 1 base; junction bases not matched to a gene: 5. The CDR3 runs 17 residues. In germline, CDR1 is LGHNA, CDR2 YSLEER.

The chain couples TRBV2 to TRBJ1-3; D is uncertain. The ends were cut back, 4 bases at V and 0 bases at J, with 10 bases in the middle. This CDR3 has 15 amino acids. The V gene's germline CDR1 is SNHLY and CDR2 FYNNEI. CDR3 in DNA: TGTGCCAGCAGTGTAGAACAGAACTCTGGAAACACCATATATTTT. Amino acids: CASSVEQNSGNTIYF.